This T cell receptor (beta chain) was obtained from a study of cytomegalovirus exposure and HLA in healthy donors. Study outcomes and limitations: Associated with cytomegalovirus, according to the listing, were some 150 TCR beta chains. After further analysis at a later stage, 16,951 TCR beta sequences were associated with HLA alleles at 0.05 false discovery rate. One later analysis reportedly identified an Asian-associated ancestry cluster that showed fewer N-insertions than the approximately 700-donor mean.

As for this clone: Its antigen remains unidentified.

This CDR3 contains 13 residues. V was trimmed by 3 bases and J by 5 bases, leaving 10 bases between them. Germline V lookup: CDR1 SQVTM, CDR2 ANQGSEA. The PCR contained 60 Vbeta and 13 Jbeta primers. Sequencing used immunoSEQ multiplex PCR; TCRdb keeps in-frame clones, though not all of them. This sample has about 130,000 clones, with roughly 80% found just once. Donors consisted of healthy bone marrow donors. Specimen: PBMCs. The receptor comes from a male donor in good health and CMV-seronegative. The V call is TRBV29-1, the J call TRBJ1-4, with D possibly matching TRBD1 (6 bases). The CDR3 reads CSVDSGENEKLFF. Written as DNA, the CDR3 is TGCAGCGTTGATTCAGGGGAAAATGAAAAACTGTTTTTT.